These 30 T cell receptor beta chains came from one sample sequenced in a study of T cells in Graves' hyperthyroidism and ophthalmopathy. RNA transcripts gave rise to amplified TCR beta CDR3 regions. Initially, a first-round RT-PCR of the TCR CDR3 employed the HTBI primer set. TCRdb re-derived calls from the multiplex PCR reads in MiXCR, one entry per CDR3 protein. Of fewer than 550,000 distinct CDR3 sequences listed, roughly 24% are singletons. Sequencing was done on a sample of blood. The receptor set was obtained from a woman in her twenties or thirties with Graves' ophthalmopathy.

V and J are TRBV5-1 and TRBJ1-1; D uncertain. Germline loops: CDR1 SGHRS, CDR2 YFSETQ. V was pared by 7 bases and J by 1 base, with 11 bases between. CDR3 length: 13 residues. The CDR3, as DNA: TGCGCCAGCCCACTAAAAGGGAACACTGAAGCTTTCTTT. Its protein is CASPLKGNTEAFF.

The genes are TRBV4-3 and TRBJ2-2, with TRBD1 as a possible D gene (6 bases). The CDR3 consists of 15 residues. CDR1 and CDR2 from the germline V gene are LGHNA and YSLEER. The V end was cut by 1 base, the J end by 4 bases, with 10 bases between. The CDR3 nucleotides are TGCGCCAGCAGCCAAGTCCCAGGGGTCACCGGGGAGCTGTTTTTT. Translation gives CASSQVPGVTGELFF.

This clonotype has at least ten counts. This chain links TRBV19 with TRBJ1-5; 9 bases agree with TRBD1. CDR1 is LNHDA and CDR2 is SQIVND in the germline V gene (reference sequence). V shed 6 bases and J 5 bases; nucleotides not matched to a gene: 11. The CDR3 runs to 16 residues. Here the CDR3 DNA reads TGTGCCAGTAGGAACTTCTGGGACAGGGCTCATCAGCCCCAGCATTTT. Its translation: CASRNFWDRAHQPQHF.

This clonotype has a count of ten or more. This sequence joins TRBV12-3 or TRBV12-4 and TRBJ1-1; no reliable D call. V was cut by 5 bases and J by 4 bases, with 14 bases left in between. This CDR3 contains 14 residues. The chain's CDR3 is CASSTKLSFTEAFF. The CDR3 coding sequence is TGTGCCAGCAGTACCAAACTTAGTTTCACTGAAGCTTTCTTT.

This clonotype was counted many times. V and J are TRBV27 and TRBJ1-5, with D perhaps matching TRBD1 (5 bases). Germline loops: CDR1 MNHEY, CDR2 SMNVEV (reference sequence). V gave up 4 bases and J gave up 0 bases, with 13 bases separating them. The CDR3 loop spans 16 amino acids. The CDR3 DNA sequence: TGTGCCAGCAGTTCTCGACGGGGGGATAGCAATCAGCCCCAGCATTTT. This encodes CASSSRRGDSNQPQHF.

V is TRBV28 and J is TRBJ2-7; possible D gene TRBD1, 5 bases. The CDR3 has 14 residues. CDR1 and CDR2 from the germline V gene are MDHEN and SYDVKM. Between the trimmed V and J ends, which lost 4 bases and 1 base, there was a span of 11 bases. CDR3 nucleotides: TGTGCCAGCAGTTCCCCGCAGGGATCCTACGAGCAGTACTTC. This gives the protein CASSSPQGSYEQYF.

The chain links TRBV27 to TRBJ1-5; D unclear. CDR1 and CDR2 from the germline V gene are MNHEY and SMNVEV (reference sequence). The CDR3 is 15 residues long. V was clipped by 2 bases and J by 4 bases, with 12 bases between them. The CDR3 DNA sequence: TGTGCCAGCAGTTTAACCCAAAACGGGAATCAGCCCCAGCATTTT. It is translated as CASSLTQNGNQPQHF.

The chain couples TRBV3-1 to TRBJ1-3; D remains ambiguous. Germline lookup yields CDR1 LGHDT and CDR2 YNNKEL (reference sequence). The CDR3 covers 13 residues. V lost 0 bases and J 3 bases, leaving 3 bases between the germline ends. In nucleotides, the CDR3 is TGTGCCAGCAGCCAAGAAAGTGGAAACACCATATATTTT. Its translation: CASSQESGNTIYF.

This clonotype showed up many times. V and J are TRBV6-5 and TRBJ2-2; D is perhaps TRBD1 (6 bases). Deletions cut 11 bases from V and 7 bases from J, with 17 bases between. The CDR3 sequence is 13 residues long. The V gene's germline CDR1 is MNHEY and CDR2 SVGAGI. CDR3 sequence reads: CALGGSYDGELFF. The CDR3 DNA sequence: TGTGCCTTAGGGGGATCCTACGACGGGGAGCTGTTTTTT.

This clonotype was counted between two and nine times. The chain has TRBV20-1 and TRBJ2-6; no definite D call. V lost 0 bases, J lost 0 bases, and 6 bases lay in between. CDR3 length: 15 amino acids. The germline V gene has CDR1 DFQATT and CDR2 SNEGSKA (reference sequence). CDR3 protein: CSARDWVSGANVLTF. The CDR3 bases are TGCAGTGCTAGAGATTGGGTCTCTGGGGCCAACGTCCTGACTTTC.

Ten or more counts support this clonotype. The chain joins TRBV29-1 to TRBJ1-1, with 12 bases identical to TRBD1. Trimming at V came to 4 bases and at J to 3 bases, leaving 9 bases not matched to a gene. This CDR3 has 16 residues. Germline V lookup: CDR1 SQVTM, CDR2 ANQGSEA. CDR3 DNA: TGCAGCGTTGGGGGGGACAGGGGGCGAGTCTACACTGAAGCTTTCTTT. Amino acid sequence: CSVGGDRGRVYTEAFF.

This clonotype was seen a handful of times. The chain carries TRBV4-1 and TRBJ1-1; a possible D gene is TRBD1 (5 bases). Between the trimmed V and J ends, which lost 3 bases and 3 bases, there was a span of 14 bases. The CDR3 sequence is 15 residues long. Germline V gene lookup returns CDR1 MGHRA and CDR2 YSYEKL. The CDR3 is CASSHDPTRDTEAFF. CDR3 nucleotides: TGCGCCAGCAGCCATGATCCCACCAGGGACACTGAAGCTTTCTTT.

This clonotype occurred many times. The chain uses TRBV6-5 and TRBJ2-5; D may correspond to TRBD1 or TRBD2 (5 bases each). Germline CDR1 and CDR2: MNHEY and SVGAGI. V lost 6 bases and J 4 bases, leaving 15 bases between the germline ends. This CDR3 contains 14 residues. This CDR3 reads CASSSSGSGETQYF. Here the CDR3 DNA reads TGTGCCAGCAGCTCCTCAGGGAGTGGAGAGACCCAGTACTTC.

This clonotype was observed many times. The chain links TRBV7-2 to TRBJ2-5, with 9 bases fitting TRBD1. From germline, CDR1 is SGHTA and CDR2 FQGNSA. J lost 5 bases, V lost 2 bases, and 9 bases had no gene match. This CDR3 is 16 amino acids long. CDR3 in amino acids: CASSLMGQGNGETQYF. In nucleotides, the CDR3 is TGTGCCAGCAGCTTAATGGGACAGGGTAACGGGGAGACCCAGTACTTC.

This clonotype was found a few times. This rearrangement joins TRBV11-2 to TRBJ1-3, with D maybe TRBD1 (5 bases). Trimming took 0 bases from V and 10 from J, leaving 13 bases between them. Germline V gives CDR1 SGHAT, CDR2 FQNNGV. There are 14 residues in the CDR3. The CDR3 DNA sequence: TGTGCCAGCAGCTTAGATCGACAGACCGTGACCATATATTTT. This translates into CASSLDRQTVTIYF.

This clonotype was seen more than once but under ten times. The rearrangement uses TRBV27 and TRBJ2-7; the D gene is possibly TRBD1 (6 bases). CDR3 length: 14 residues. The V gene lost 5 bases and the J gene lost 3 bases, with 14 bases spanning the gap. Germline V gene sequence: CDR1 MNHEY, CDR2 SMNVEV (reference sequence). The CDR3 protein is CASSPDRDIYEQYF. CDR3 nucleotides: TGTGCCAGCAGTCCGGACCGGGACATCTACGAGCAGTACTTC.

In this sample, this clonotype turned up many times. The chain is built from TRBV11-1 and TRBJ1-1, with D hard to call. This CDR3 has 16 residues. Per the germline V gene, CDR1 is SGHAT and CDR2 is FQDESV (reference sequence). V was trimmed by 5 bases and J by 0 bases, leaving 16 bases between them. The CDR3 nucleotides read TGTGCCAGCAGCCTCCCAAGGTGGGGAATGAACACTGAAGCTTTCTTT. It encodes CASSLPRWGMNTEAFF. Based on the CDR3 plus reference TRBV11-1 and TRBJ1-1, the full variable domain is EAEVAQSPRYKITEKSQAVAFWCDPISGHATLYWYRQILGQGPELLVQFQDESVVDDSQLPKDRFSAERLKGVDSTLKIQPAELGDSAMYLCASSLPRWGMNTEAFFGQGTRLTVV.

This clonotype came up a few times. A much bigger clone sits one base away, suggesting this may be a read error. The chain recombines TRBV7-9 with TRBJ1-1; TRBD1 might be the D (5 bases). The CDR3 is 12 amino acids. Germline CDR1 and CDR2: SEHNR and FQNEAQ (reference sequence). The CDR3 bases are TGTGCCAGCAGCTTCCCAGGGCCTGAAGCTTGCTTT. Residues: CASSFPGPEACF.

J is TRBJ2-7 and V is TRBV30; D is possibly TRBD1 or TRBD2 (5 bases each). The germline V gene encodes CDR1 GTSNPN and CDR2 SVGIG (reference sequence). The CDR3 runs 13 residues. Trimming stripped 3 bases from V and 6 bases from J, with 15 bases between. The CDR3 nucleotides are TGTGCCTGGAGCCCCTCGGCAGGGAGCGAGCAGTACTTC. It translates to CAWSPSAGSEQYF. The variable domain in full, completed from reference TRBV30 and TRBJ2-7, reads SQTIHQWPATLVQPVGSPLSLECTVEGTSNPNLYWYRQAAGRGLQLLFYSVGIGQISSEVPQNLSASRPQDRQFILSSKKLLLSDSGFYLCAWSPSAGSEQYFGPGTRLTVT.

This clonotype was seen many times. The J gene is TRBJ2-7, the V gene TRBV4-2, with a tentative D call TRBD2 (6 bases). There are 17 residues in the CDR3. Germline loops: CDR1 LGHNA, CDR2 YNFKEQ. With 0 bases removed from V and 3 bases from J, the gap between germline ends came to 18 bases. CDR3 in amino acids: CASSQEGVGQGGYEQYF. The CDR3 bases are TGTGCCAGCAGCCAAGAAGGGGTGGGGCAGGGAGGCTACGAGCAGTACTTC.

This clonotype was detected many times. This chain links TRBV7-9 with TRBJ1-2; D not certain. CDR3 size: 14 residues. Trimming removed 2 bases at V and 0 bases at J, with 7 bases between. The germline CDR1 and CDR2 sequences are SEHNR and FQNEAQ (reference sequence). CDR3 DNA sequence: TGTGCCAGCAGCTTAAGTGGAGCTAACTATGGCTACACCTTC. It is translated as CASSLSGANYGYTF. Based on the CDR3 plus reference TRBV7-9 and TRBJ1-2, the full variable domain is DTGVSQNPRHKITKRGQNVTFRCDPISEHNRLYWYRQTLGQGPEFLTYFQNEAQLEKSRLLSDRFSAERPKGSFSTLEIQRTEQGDSAMYLCASSLSGANYGYTFGSGTRLTVV.

This clonotype was detected many times. J is TRBJ1-1 and V is TRBV20-1; D unclear. V gave up 3 bases and J gave up 4 bases, with 15 bases separating them. Germline-derived CDR1 and CDR2 are DFQATT and SNEGSKA (reference sequence). The CDR3 covers 14 residues. This CDR3 reads CSARDYSGSTEAFF. CDR3 nucleotide sequence: TGCAGTGCTAGGGATTACAGTGGGAGCACTGAAGCTTTCTTT.

This CDR3 is CSASRGDHEQYF. Written as DNA, the CDR3 is TGCAGTGCTAGTCGTGGGGATCACGAGCAGTACTTC. This chain joins TRBV20-1 and TRBJ2-7, with D hard to call. CDR1 and CDR2 (germline): DFQATT, SNEGSKA (reference sequence). The CDR3 runs 12 residues. Trimming pared 3 bases from V and 5 bases from J, leaving 11 bases between.

This rearrangement joins TRBV6-5 to TRBJ2-4; D not resolved. CDR1 MNHEY and CDR2 SVGAGI come from the germline V gene. The CDR3 runs 13 residues. V lost 6 bases to trimming and J lost 5 bases, with 11 bases between them. The CDR3 loop reads CASSAGPQNIQYF. The CDR3 DNA follows: TGTGCCAGCAGCGCCGGGCCACAAAACATTCAGTACTTC.

The chain joins TRBV4-2 to TRBJ2-7; 10 bases fit TRBD2. Germline assignment: CDR1 LGHNA and CDR2 YNFKEQ. CDR3 size: 15 residues. V was clipped by 2 bases and J by 3 bases; unmatched bases: 4. The CDR3: CASSQTSGEVYEQYF. For the CDR3, the DNA is TGTGCCAGCAGCCAAACTAGCGGGGAGGTCTACGAGCAGTACTTC.

The table lists this clonotype with a few counts. The V gene is TRBV7-2, the J gene TRBJ2-6, with 11 bases that match TRBD2. Germline V gives CDR1 SGHTA, CDR2 FQGNSA. This CDR3 is built from 18 residues. V trimming: 0 bases; J trimming: 4 bases; junction bases outside the gene matches: 5. CDR3 nucleotide sequence: TGTGCCAGCAGCTTAGCTAGCGGGGGGGTTTCCGGGGCCAACGTCCTGACTTTC. This sequence encodes CASSLASGGVSGANVLTF. Full variable domain (remainder filled in from reference TRBV7-2 and TRBJ2-6): GAGVSQSPSNKVTEKGKDVELRCDPISGHTALYWYRQSLGQGLEFLIYFQGNSAPDKSGLPSDRFSAERTGGSVSTLTIQRTQQEDSAVYLCASSLASGGVSGANVLTFGAGSRLTVL.

This clonotype was detected ten times or more. The gene calls are TRBV20-1 and TRBJ2-5, with 7 bases identical to TRBD2. V trimming: 6 bases; J trimming: 5 bases; junction bases outside the gene matches: 9. There are 13 residues in the CDR3. Per the germline V gene, CDR1 is DFQATT and CDR2 is SNEGSKA (reference sequence). The CDR3 DNA sequence: TGCAGTGCCCCGAGAAGGGAGGGGGAGACCCAGTACTTC. It is translated as CSAPRREGETQYF.

V usage is TRBV12-3 or TRBV12-4 and J usage is TRBJ1-1; 8 bases fit TRBD1. This CDR3 spans 12 amino acids. Trimming cost V 11 bases and J 8 bases; bases outside gene matches: 10. CDR3 region: CACGRGTGEAFF. DNA for the CDR3: TGTGCCTGTGGACGGGGGACAGGAGAAGCTTTCTTT.

This clonotype was seen more than once but under ten times. V is TRBV11-1 and J is TRBJ1-4; perhaps TRBD1 as D (5 bases). The germline V gene has CDR1 SGHAT and CDR2 FQDESV (reference sequence). The CDR3 totals 15 residues. V was pared by 4 bases and J by 6 bases, with 15 bases between. CDR3 sequence (DNA): TGTGCCAGCAGCTCCAGACAGAGAGGGGATGAAAAACTGTTTTTT. It translates to CASSSRQRGDEKLFF.

This clonotype occurred many times. V and J are TRBV7-2 and TRBJ2-7, with D possibly being TRBD1 (5 bases). Germline values: CDR1 SGHTA, CDR2 FQGNSA. CDR3 length: 15 residues. Trimming shortened V by 5 bases and J by 6 bases, and 20 bases separated the two germline ends. CDR3 residues: CASSPRWGATGEQYF. The CDR3 DNA follows: TGTGCCAGCAGCCCCAGGTGGGGCGCGACGGGCGAGCAGTACTTC.